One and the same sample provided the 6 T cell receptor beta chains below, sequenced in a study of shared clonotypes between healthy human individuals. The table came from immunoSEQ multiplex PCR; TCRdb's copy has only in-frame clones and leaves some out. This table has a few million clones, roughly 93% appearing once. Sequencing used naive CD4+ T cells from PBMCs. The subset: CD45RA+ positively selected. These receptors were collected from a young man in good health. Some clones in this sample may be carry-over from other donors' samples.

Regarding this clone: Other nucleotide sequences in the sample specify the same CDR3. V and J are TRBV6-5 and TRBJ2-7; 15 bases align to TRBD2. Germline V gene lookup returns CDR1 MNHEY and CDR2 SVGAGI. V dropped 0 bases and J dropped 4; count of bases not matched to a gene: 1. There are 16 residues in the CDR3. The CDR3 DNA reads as TGTGCCAGCAGTTACTCAGGACTAGCGGGAGGGTACGAGCAGTACTTC. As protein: CASSYSGLAGGYEQYF.

For the CDR3, the DNA is TGTGCCTGGAGTTCGACTAGCGGGGGCACAGATACGCAGTATTTT. The encoded protein is CAWSSTSGGTDTQYF. The chain joins TRBV30 to TRBJ2-3; 11 bases match TRBD2. CDR1 and CDR2 (germline): GTSNPN, SVGIG (reference sequence). The V and J ends lost 2 bases and 1 base, in that order; junction bases with no gene match: 2. This CDR3 contains 15 residues.

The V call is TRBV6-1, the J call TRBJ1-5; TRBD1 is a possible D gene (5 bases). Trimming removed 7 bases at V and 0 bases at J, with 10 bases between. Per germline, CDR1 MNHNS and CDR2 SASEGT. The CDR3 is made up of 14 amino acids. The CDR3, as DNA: TGTGCCAGCAACTCGGGGGATAGCAATCAGCCCCAGCATTTT. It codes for CASNSGDSNQPQHF.

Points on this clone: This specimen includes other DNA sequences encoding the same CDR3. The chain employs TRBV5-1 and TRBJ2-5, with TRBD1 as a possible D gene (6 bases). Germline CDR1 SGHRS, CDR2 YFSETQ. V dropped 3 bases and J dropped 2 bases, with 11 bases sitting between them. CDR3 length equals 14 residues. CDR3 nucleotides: TGCGCCAGCAGCTCCGGACAGCTACAAGAGACCCAGTACTTC. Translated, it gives CASSSGQLQETQYF.

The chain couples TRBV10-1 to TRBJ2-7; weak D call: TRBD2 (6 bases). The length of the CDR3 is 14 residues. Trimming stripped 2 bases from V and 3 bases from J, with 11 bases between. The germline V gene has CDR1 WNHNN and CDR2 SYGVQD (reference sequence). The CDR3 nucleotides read TGCGCCAGCAGTGAGGGGGGGTCCGTCTACGAGCAGTACTTC. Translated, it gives CASSEGGSVYEQYF.

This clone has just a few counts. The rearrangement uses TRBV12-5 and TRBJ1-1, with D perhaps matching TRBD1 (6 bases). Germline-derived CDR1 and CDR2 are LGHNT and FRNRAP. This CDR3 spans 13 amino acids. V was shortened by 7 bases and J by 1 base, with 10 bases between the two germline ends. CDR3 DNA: TGTGCTAGTGCCCTACAGGGGAACACTGAAGCTTTCTTT. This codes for CASALQGNTEAFF.